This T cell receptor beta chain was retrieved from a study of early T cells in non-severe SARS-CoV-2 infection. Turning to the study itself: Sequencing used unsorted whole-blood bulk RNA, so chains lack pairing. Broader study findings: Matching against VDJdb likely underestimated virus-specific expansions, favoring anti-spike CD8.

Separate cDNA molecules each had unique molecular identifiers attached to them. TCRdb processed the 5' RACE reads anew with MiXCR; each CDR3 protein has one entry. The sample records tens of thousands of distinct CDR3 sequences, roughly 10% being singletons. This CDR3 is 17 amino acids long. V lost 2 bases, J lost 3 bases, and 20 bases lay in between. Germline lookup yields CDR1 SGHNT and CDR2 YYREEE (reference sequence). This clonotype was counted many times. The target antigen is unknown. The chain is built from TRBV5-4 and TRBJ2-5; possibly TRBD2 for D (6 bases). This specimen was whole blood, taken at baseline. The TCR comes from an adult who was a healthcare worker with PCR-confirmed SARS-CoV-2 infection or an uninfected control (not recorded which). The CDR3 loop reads CASSFGGRSGFEETQYF. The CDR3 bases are TGTGCCAGCAGCTTTGGGGGGAGGAGTGGTTTTGAAGAGACCCAGTACTTC.